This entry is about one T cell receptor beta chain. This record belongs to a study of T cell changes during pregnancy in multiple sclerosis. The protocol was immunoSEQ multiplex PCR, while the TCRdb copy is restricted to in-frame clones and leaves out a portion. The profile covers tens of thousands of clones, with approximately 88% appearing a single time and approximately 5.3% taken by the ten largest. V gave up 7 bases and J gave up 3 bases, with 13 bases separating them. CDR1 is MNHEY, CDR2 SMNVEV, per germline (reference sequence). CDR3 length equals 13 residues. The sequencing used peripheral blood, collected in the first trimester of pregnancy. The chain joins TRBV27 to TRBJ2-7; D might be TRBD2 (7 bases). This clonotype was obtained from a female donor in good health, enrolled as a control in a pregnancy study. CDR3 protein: CASKRGAVYEQYF. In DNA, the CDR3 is TGTGCCAGCAAACGGGGGGCGGTCTACGAGCAGTACTTC.